These 15 T cell receptor beta chains came from one sample sequenced in a study of spatial heterogeneity in lung cancer. TCRdb used MiXCR to reprocess the 5' RACE reads, holding one entry per CDR3 protein. The sample records 7,500 to 8,000 distinct CDR3 sequences, over 7% being singletons. Time point defined: sample taken at primary tumor resection. Unsorted tumor, nontumor lung tissue or cryopreserved PBMC supplied the whole RNA. Sequencing used PBMCs, obtained at surgery. The source of these receptors is a male donor with early-stage non-small cell lung cancer.

This clonotype appeared many times. This beta chain is a stray sequence in a library constructed for alpha chains; its clone size is not meaningful. The rearrangement joins TRBV11-3 to TRBJ2-2, with D unresolved. In germline, CDR1 is SGHNT, CDR2 YENEEA. This CDR3 has 15 residues. Deletions cut 5 bases from V and 0 bases from J, with 10 bases between. CDR3 in DNA: TGTGCCAGCAGCAGTACAGCAACGAACACCGGGGAGCTGTTTTTT. The encoded protein is CASSSTATNTGELFF. Looking up the rest from reference TRBV11-3 and TRBJ2-2 gives the full variable domain: EAGVVQSPRYKIIEKKQPVAFWCNPISGHNTLYWYLQNLGQGPELLIRYENEEAVDDSQLPKDRFSAERLKGVDSTLKIQPAELGDSAVYLCASSSTATNTGELFFGEGSRLTVL.

This clonotype was recorded at least ten times. In a library made to pick up alpha chains, this beta chain is a stray read with a size that means little. This chain connects TRBV11-3 to TRBJ2-1; 14 bases are shared with TRBD2. This CDR3 has 16 amino acids. Germline V gene sequence: CDR1 SGHNT, CDR2 YENEEA. Unmatched junction bases numbered 4, after V lost 3 bases and J lost 6 bases. The CDR3 reads CASSFFGTSGSNEQFF. Written as DNA, the CDR3 is TGTGCCAGCAGCTTCTTCGGGACTAGCGGGAGCAATGAGCAGTTCTTC.

This clonotype came up many times. Found in a library prepared for alpha chains, this beta chain is an off-target read, and its abundance has little meaning. The V and J genes are TRBV20-1 and TRBJ2-7, with 8 nucleotides matching TRBD1. The CDR3 is 13 amino acids. With 6 bases clipped from V and 3 bases from J, the junction kept 7 bases outside the gene matches. Germline V gene data show CDR1 as DFQATT and CDR2 as SNEGSKA (reference sequence). The CDR3 DNA is TGCAGTGCCGGACAGGGAAACAACTACGAGCAGTACTTC. This sequence encodes CSAGQGNNYEQYF.

Ten or more counts support this clonotype. The library was designed around alpha chains, so this beta chain is a stray read whose abundance carries little weight. This chain links TRBV28 with TRBJ2-3; a possible D gene is TRBD2 (6 bases). Per germline, CDR1 MDHEN and CDR2 SYDVKM. CDR3 length: 17 amino acids. V shed 2 bases and J shed 2 bases, with 17 bases lying between them. The CDR3 nucleotides are TGTGCCAGCAGTTTAATTGGCGGAGGACTAATCACAGATACGCAGTATTTT. Translating it yields CASSLIGGGLITDTQYF.

Ten or more counts support this clonotype. Since it is a stray read in a library aimed at alpha chains, this beta chain has a size that is not meaningful. The V and J genes are TRBV19 and TRBJ2-7, with unresolved D. The CDR3 is made up of 13 amino acids. Germline CDR1 LNHDA, CDR2 SQIVND (reference sequence). V shed 3 bases and J shed 4 bases, with 10 bases lying between them. Here the CDR3 DNA reads TGTGCCAGTAGTATGGGGAACCTTTACGAGCAGTACTTC. It encodes CASSMGNLYEQYF.

This clonotype has more than one count but fewer than ten. The library was prepared for alpha chains; this beta chain is a stray read, so its frequency means little. The V gene is TRBV20-1, the J gene TRBJ1-2, with D possibly matching TRBD1 (5 bases). The CDR3 is 15 residues long. Per germline, CDR1 DFQATT and CDR2 SNEGSKA (reference sequence). The ends were cut back, 5 bases at V and 0 bases at J, with 16 bases in the middle. This CDR3 is CSAQQTDLANYGYTF. Written as DNA, the CDR3 is TGCAGTGCTCAACAGACAGATTTAGCTAACTATGGCTACACCTTC.

In this sample, this clonotype is medium-sized. This beta chain lies outside the target of a library built for alpha chains; its clone size means little. J is TRBJ1-1 and V is TRBV7-9, with D uncertain. This CDR3 is 12 amino acids long. Germline lookup yields CDR1 SEHNR and CDR2 FQNEAQ (reference sequence). The V gene lost 0 bases and the J gene lost 7 bases, with 6 bases spanning the gap. DNA of the CDR3: TGTGCCAGCAGCTTAGCGCTCGTTGAAGCTTTCTTT. This gives the protein CASSLALVEAFF.

This clonotype was counted ten times or more. This beta chain is off target for a library built for alpha chains, so its abundance means little. The chain combines TRBV20-1 with TRBJ1-1, with D perhaps TRBD1 (6 bases). The CDR3 is made up of 14 amino acids. V dropped 0 bases and J dropped 4 bases, with 12 bases sitting between them. Per germline, CDR1 DFQATT and CDR2 SNEGSKA (reference sequence). CDR3 bases: TGCAGTGCTAGAGACCCCCAGGGGACCACTGAAGCTTTCTTT. Residues: CSARDPQGTTEAFF.

In its sample, this clonotype was seen many times. This beta chain is off target for a library built for alpha chains, so its abundance means little. This chain connects TRBV9 to TRBJ2-1, with TRBD2 matching over 11 bases. V lost 2 bases to trimming and J lost 8 bases; unmatched junction nucleotides: 6. Germline lookup yields CDR1 SGDLS and CDR2 YYNGEE. The CDR3 totals 15 residues. CDR3 residues: CASSVLAGGSYEQFF. The CDR3 DNA follows: TGTGCCAGCAGCGTCCTAGCGGGAGGTTCATATGAGCAGTTCTTC.

This clonotype qualifies as medium-sized (0.01 to 0.1%). This beta chain lies outside the target of a library built for alpha chains; its clone size means little. V usage is TRBV28 and J usage is TRBJ2-7; tentatively, D is TRBD1 (5 bases). The CDR3 length is 13 residues. From germline, CDR1 is MDHEN and CDR2 SYDVKM. V lost 8 bases and J 1 base, leaving 12 bases between the germline ends. The CDR3: CASLDTGSYEQYF. The CDR3, as DNA: TGTGCCAGCCTTGATACAGGTTCCTACGAGCAGTACTTC.

This clonotype was detected ten times or more. This beta chain is off target for a library built for alpha chains, so its abundance means little. V usage is TRBV6-1 and J usage is TRBJ1-2; D is undetermined. Germline assignment: CDR1 MNHNS and CDR2 SASEGT. V lost 2 bases to trimming and J lost 5 bases, with 6 bases between them. The CDR3 is 12 amino acids. DNA of the CDR3: TGTGCCAGCAGTGAATTTTCATATGGCTACACCTTC. Protein sequence: CASSEFSYGYTF.

With regard to this clonotype: Because the library targeted alpha chains, this beta chain is an off-target read whose size means little. The genes are TRBV30 and TRBJ2-3; D is possibly TRBD1 (6 bases). Germline V gene lookup returns CDR1 GTSNPN and CDR2 SVGIG (reference sequence). Between the trimmed V and J ends, which lost 5 bases and 4 bases, there was a span of 10 bases. The CDR3 spans 12 residues. DNA of the CDR3: TGTGCCTGGGCTCCAGGGGCAGATACGCAGTATTTT. Its protein product is CAWAPGADTQYF.

This clonotype was detected ten times or more. With the library built for alpha chains, this beta chain is off target and its frequency is not meaningful. V is TRBV18 and J is TRBJ1-4, with TRBD1 matching over 7 bases. CDR1 is KGHSH and CDR2 is LQKENI in the germline V gene. V trimming: 3 bases; J trimming: 2 bases; junction bases outside the gene matches: 6. This CDR3 spans 16 amino acids. This CDR3 reads CASSPLQQGTNEKLFF. CDR3 coding DNA: TGTGCCAGCTCACCGTTGCAACAGGGGACTAATGAAAAACTGTTTTTT. The whole variable domain, filled in from reference TRBV18 and TRBJ1-4, reads NAGVMQNPRHLVRRRGQEARLRCSPMKGHSHVYWYRQLPEEGLKFMVYLQKENIIDESGMPKERFSAEFPKEGPSILRIQQVVRGDSAAYFCASSPLQQGTNEKLFFGSGTQLSVL.

This clonotype showed up many times. The library was designed around alpha chains, so this beta chain is a stray read whose abundance carries little weight. This chain joins TRBV3-1 and TRBJ1-1; D is ambiguous. Per germline, CDR1 LGHDT and CDR2 YNNKEL (reference sequence). V lost 0 bases, J lost 4 bases, and 9 bases lay in between. There are 14 residues in the CDR3. Written as DNA, the CDR3 is TGTGCCAGCAGCCAAGAGGAGGGTTTCACTGAAGCTTTCTTT. Residues: CASSQEEGFTEAFF.

Concerning this clonotype itself: This beta chain is off target for a library built for alpha chains, so its abundance means little. The chain has TRBV13 and TRBJ2-5; 10 nucleotides agree with TRBD2. The V and J ends lost 5 bases and 2 bases, in that order; junction bases with no gene match: 14. Germline lookup yields CDR1 PRHDT and CDR2 FYEKMQ (reference sequence). CDR3 length equals 18 residues. The CDR3 DNA is TGTGCCAGCAGCCCACCGGCTAGCGGGAGTCAGGGGCAAGAGACCCAGTACTTC. As protein: CASSPPASGSQGQETQYF.